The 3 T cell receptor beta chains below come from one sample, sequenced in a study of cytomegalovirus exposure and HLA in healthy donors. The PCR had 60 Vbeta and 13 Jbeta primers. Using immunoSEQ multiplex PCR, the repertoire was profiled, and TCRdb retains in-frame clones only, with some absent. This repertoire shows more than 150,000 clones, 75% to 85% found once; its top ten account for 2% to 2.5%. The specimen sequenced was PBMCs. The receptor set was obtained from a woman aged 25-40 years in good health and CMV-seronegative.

The CDR3 region has the DNA TGTGCCAGCAGCTTAGTCGCGACAGGGGGCCACAGTCAGTACTTC. Protein: CASSLVATGGHSQYF. This sequence joins TRBV7-2 and TRBJ2-4; 10 bases map to TRBD1. CDR1 is SGHTA, CDR2 FQGNSA, per germline. V shed 1 base and J 12 bases; nucleotides not matched to a gene: 9. This CDR3 is 15 amino acids long.

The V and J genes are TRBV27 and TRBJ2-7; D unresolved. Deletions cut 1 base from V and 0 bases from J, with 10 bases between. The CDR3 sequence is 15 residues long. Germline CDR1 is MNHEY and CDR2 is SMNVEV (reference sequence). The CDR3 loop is CASSLFGASSYEQYF. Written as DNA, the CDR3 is TGTGCCAGCAGTTTATTCGGTGCAAGCTCCTACGAGCAGTACTTC.

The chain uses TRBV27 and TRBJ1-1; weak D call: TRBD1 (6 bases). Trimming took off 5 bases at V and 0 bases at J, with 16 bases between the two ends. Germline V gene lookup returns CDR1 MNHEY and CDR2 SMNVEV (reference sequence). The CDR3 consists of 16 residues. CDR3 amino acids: CASSLHRGQLNTEAFF. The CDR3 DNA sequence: TGTGCCAGCAGTCTTCACCGGGGACAACTGAACACTGAAGCTTTCTTT.